The sequence of this T cell receptor (beta chain) was determined in a study of long-term antiretroviral therapy in people with HIV. Study-level results: With ART, diversity went up but was still lower than in transplant donor controls.

Running of the v3.0 immunoSEQ assay took place at survey level. The target of sequencing was roughly 35,000-55,000 T-cell genomes per sample. This table comes from immunoSEQ multiplex PCR, and its TCRdb copy is limited to in-frame clones, with some not included. The data contain about 30,000 clones, approximately 93% of them singletons. V shed 3 bases, J shed 4 bases, and the junction held 4 bases outside the gene matches. Germline V lookup: CDR1 KGHSH, CDR2 LQKENI. The CDR3 spans 16 residues. About this clone itself: Its antigen is unidentified.

The sample in question was unsorted PBMCs, obtained around 5 years after starting antiretroviral therapy. This receptor was identified in a woman between 50 and 59 years old with HIV. V usage is TRBV18 and J usage is TRBJ2-3, with TRBD2 matching 13 bases. The CDR3 nucleotides are TGTGCCAGCTCACCGGGGACTAGCGGGGAAGCAGATACGCAGTATTTT. The encoded protein is CASSPGTSGEADTQYF.